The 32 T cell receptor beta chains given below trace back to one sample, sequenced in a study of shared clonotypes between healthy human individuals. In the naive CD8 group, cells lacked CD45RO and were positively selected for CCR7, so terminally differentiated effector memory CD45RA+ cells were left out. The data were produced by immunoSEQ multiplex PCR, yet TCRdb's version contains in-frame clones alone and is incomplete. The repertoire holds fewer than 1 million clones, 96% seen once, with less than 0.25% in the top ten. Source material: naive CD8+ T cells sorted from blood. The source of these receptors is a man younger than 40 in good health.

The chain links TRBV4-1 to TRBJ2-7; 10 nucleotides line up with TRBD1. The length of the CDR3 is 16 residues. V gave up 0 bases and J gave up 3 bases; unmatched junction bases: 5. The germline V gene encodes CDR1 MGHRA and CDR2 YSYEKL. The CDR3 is CASSQDLGTGVYEQYF. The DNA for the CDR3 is TGCGCCAGCAGCCAAGATCTTGGGACAGGGGTCTACGAGCAGTACTTC.

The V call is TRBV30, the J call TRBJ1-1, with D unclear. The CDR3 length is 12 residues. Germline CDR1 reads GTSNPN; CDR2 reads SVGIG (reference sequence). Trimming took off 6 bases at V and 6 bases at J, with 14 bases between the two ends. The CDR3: CACGTADPEAFF. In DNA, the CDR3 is TGTGCCTGTGGTACGGCAGACCCTGAAGCTTTCTTT.

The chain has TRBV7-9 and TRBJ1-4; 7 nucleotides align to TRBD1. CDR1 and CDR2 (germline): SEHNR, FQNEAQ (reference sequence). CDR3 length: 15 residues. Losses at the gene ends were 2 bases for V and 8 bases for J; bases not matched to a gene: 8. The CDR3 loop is CASSLWGQNDEKLFF. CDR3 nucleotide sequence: TGTGCCAGCAGCTTATGGGGACAGAATGACGAAAAACTGTTTTTT.

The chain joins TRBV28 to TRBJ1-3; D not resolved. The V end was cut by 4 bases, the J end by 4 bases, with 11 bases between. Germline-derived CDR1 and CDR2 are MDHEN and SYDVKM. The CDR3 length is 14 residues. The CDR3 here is CASSSGVRGNTIYF. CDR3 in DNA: TGTGCCAGCAGTTCTGGGGTGAGGGGAAACACCATATATTTT.

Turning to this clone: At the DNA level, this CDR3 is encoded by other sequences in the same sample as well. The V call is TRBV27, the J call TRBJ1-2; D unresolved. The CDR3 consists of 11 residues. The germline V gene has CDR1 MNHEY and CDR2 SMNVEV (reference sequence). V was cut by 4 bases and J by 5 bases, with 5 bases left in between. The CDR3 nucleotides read TGTGCCAGCAGTTCGGGTTATGGCTACACCTTC. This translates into CASSSGYGYTF.

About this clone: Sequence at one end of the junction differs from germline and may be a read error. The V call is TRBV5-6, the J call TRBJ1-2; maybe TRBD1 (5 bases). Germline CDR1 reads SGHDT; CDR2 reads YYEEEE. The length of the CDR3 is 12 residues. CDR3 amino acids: CASSHDDSLTGF. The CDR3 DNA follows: TGTGCCAGCAGCCACGACGACAGCCTGACGGGCTTC.

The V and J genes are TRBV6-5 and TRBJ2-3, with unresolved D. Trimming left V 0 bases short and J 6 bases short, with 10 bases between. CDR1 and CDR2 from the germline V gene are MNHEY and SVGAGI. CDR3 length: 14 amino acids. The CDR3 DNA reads TGTGCCAGCAGTTACTCGCGGAGCCCGGATACGCAGTATTTT. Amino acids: CASSYSRSPDTQYF.

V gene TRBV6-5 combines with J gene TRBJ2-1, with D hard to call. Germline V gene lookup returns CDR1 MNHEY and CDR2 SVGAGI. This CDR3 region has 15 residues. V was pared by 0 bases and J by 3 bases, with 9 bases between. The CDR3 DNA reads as TGTGCCAGCAGTTACTCCGACCCGTTCTACAATGAGCAGTTCTTC. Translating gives CASSYSDPFYNEQFF.

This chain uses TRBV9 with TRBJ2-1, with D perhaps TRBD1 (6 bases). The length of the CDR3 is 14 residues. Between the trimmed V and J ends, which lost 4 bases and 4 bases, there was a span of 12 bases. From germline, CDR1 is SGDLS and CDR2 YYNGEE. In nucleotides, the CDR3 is TGTGCCAGCAGCAAACGACAGGATTACAATGAGCAGTTCTTC. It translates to CASSKRQDYNEQFF.

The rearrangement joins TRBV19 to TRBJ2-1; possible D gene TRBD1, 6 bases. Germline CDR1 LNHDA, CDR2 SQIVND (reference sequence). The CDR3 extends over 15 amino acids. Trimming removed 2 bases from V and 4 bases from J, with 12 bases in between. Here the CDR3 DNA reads TGTGCCAGTAGTATATCATCAGGGGCGTACAATGAGCAGTTCTTC. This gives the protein CASSISSGAYNEQFF.

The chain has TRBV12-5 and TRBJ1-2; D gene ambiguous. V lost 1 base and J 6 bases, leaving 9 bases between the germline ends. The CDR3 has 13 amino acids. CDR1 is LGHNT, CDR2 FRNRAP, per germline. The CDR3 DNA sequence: TGTGCTAGTGGTTTGGGACCGGGAAATGGCTACACCTTC. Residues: CASGLGPGNGYTF.

The CDR3 protein is CASSQQGNGGTEAFF. The CDR3 DNA sequence: TGCGCCAGCAGCCAACAGGGGAATGGGGGCACTGAAGCTTTCTTT. This rearrangement joins TRBV5-1 to TRBJ1-1, with 7 bases aligning to TRBD1. Germline trimming cut 4 bases from V and 4 bases from J; bases unmatched to any gene: 10. The CDR3 totals 15 residues. The germline gives CDR1 SGHRS, CDR2 YFSETQ. Filled out from reference TRBV5-1 and TRBJ1-1, the complete variable domain reads KAGVTQTPRYLIKTRGQQVTLSCSPISGHRSVSWYQQTPGQGLQFLFEYFSETQRNKGNFPGRFSGRQFSNSRSEMNVSTLELGDSALYLCASSQQGNGGTEAFFGQGTRLTVV.

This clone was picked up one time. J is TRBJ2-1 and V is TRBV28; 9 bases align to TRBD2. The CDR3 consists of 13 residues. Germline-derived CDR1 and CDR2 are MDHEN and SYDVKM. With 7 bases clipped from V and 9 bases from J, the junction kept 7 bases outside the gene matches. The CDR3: CASKVAGGSEQFF. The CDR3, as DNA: TGTGCCAGCAAGGTCGCGGGAGGGTCTGAGCAGTTCTTC.

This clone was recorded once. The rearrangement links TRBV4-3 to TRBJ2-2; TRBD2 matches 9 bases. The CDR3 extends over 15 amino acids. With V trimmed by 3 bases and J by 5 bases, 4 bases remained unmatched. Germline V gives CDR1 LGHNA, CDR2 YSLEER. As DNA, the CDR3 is TGCGCCAGCAGCCAGGTAGCGGGAGCTACCGGGGAGCTGTTTTTT. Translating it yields CASSQVAGATGELFF.

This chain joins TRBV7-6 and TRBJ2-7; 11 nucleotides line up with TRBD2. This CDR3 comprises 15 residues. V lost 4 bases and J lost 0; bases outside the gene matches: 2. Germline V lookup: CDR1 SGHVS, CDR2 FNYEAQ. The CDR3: CASSWGTSGSYEQYF. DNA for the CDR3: TGTGCCAGCAGCTGGGGGACTAGCGGCTCCTACGAGCAGTACTTC.

This CDR3 reads CASSPRGPYEQYF. CDR3 coding DNA: TGTGCCAGCAGCCCTAGGGGGCCCTACGAGCAGTACTTC. The rearrangement links TRBV7-6 to TRBJ2-7, with 7 bases matching TRBD1. CDR1 is SGHVS and CDR2 is FNYEAQ in the germline V gene. V lost 5 bases and J lost 2; bases outside the gene matches: 3. The CDR3 is 13 amino acids.

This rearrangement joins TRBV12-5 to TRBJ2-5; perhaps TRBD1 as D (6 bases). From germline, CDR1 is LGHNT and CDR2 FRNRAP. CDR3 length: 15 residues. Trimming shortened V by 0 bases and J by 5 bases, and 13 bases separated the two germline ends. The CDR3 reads CASGLVSRGLETQYF. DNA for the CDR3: TGTGCTAGTGGTTTGGTGAGCAGGGGCTTGGAGACCCAGTACTTC.

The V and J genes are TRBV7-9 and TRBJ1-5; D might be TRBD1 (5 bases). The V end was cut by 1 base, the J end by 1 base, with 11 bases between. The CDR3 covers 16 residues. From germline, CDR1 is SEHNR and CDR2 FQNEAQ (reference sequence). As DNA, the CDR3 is TGTGCCAGCAGCTTAGGTGGCCAGGGAAGCAATCAGCCCCAGCATTTT. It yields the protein CASSLGGQGSNQPQHF.

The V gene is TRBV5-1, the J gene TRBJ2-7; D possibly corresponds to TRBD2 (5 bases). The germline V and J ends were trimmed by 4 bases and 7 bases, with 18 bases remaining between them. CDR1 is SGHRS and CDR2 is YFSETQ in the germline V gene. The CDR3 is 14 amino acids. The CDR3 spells CASSAGLGGLEQYF. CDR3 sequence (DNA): TGCGCCAGCAGCGCGGGCCTAGGAGGTTTGGAGCAGTACTTC.

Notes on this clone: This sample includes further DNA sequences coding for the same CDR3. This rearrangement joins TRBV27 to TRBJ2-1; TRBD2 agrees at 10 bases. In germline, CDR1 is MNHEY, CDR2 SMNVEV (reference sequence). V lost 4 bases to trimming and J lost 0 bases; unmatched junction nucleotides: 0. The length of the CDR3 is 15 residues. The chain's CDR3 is CASSSSGSSYNEQFF. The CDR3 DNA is TGTGCCAGCAGTTCTAGCGGGAGCTCCTACAATGAGCAGTTCTTC.

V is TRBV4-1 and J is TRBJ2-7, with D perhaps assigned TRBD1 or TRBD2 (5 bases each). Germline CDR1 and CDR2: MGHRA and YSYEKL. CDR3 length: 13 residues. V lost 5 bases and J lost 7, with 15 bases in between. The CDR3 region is CASSYGAWGEQYF. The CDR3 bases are TGCGCCAGCAGCTACGGGGCCTGGGGGGAGCAGTACTTC.

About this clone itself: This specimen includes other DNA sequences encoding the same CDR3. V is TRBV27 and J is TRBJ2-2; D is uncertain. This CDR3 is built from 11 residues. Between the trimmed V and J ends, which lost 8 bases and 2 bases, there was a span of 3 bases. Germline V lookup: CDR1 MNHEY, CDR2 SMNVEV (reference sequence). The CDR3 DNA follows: TGTGCCAGCCGAAACACCGGGGAGCTGTTTTTT. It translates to CASRNTGELFF.

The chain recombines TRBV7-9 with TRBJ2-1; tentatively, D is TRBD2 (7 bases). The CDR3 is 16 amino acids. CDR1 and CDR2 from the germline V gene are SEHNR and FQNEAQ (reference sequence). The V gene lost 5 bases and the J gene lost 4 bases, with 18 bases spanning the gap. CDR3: CASSPGASGTYNEQFF. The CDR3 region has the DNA TGTGCCAGCAGCCCAGGCGCAAGCGGGACATACAATGAGCAGTTCTTC.

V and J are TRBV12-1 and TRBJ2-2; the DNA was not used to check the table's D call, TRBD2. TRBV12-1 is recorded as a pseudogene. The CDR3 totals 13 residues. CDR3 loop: CASREGDTGELFF. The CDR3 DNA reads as TGTGCCAGCAGGGAGGGCGACACCGGGGAGCTGTTTTTT.

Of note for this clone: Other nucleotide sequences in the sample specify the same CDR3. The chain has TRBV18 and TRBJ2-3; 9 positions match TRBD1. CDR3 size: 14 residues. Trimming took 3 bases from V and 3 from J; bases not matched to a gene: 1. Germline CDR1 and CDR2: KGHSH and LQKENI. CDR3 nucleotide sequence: TGTGCCAGCTCACCGGGACAGGGAACAGATACGCAGTATTTT. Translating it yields CASSPGQGTDTQYF. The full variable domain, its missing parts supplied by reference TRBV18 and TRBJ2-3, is NAGVMQNPRHLVRRRGQEARLRCSPMKGHSHVYWYRQLPEEGLKFMVYLQKENIIDESGMPKERFSAEFPKEGPSILRIQQVVRGDSAAYFCASSPGQGTDTQYFGPGTRLTVL.

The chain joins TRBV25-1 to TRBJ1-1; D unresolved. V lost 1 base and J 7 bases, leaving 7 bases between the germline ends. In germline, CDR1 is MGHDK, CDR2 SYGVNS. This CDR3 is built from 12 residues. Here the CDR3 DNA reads TGTGCCAGCAGTGAATCGGGCCTTGAAGCTTTCTTT. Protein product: CASSESGLEAFF.

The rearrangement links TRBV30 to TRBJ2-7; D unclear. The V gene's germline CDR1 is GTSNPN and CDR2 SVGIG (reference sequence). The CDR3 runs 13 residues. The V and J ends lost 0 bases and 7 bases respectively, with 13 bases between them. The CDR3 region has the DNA TGTGCCTGGAGTGTATTTGGGTTGGGAGAGCAGTACTTC. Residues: CAWSVFGLGEQYF.

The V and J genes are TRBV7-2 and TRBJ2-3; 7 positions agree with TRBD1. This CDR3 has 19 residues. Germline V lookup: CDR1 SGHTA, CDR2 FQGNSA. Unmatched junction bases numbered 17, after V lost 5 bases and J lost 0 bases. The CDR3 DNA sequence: TGTGCCAGCAGCCCCCGAGAGGGACAGTGGAGGACTAGCACAGATACGCAGTATTTT. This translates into CASSPREGQWRTSTDTQYF.

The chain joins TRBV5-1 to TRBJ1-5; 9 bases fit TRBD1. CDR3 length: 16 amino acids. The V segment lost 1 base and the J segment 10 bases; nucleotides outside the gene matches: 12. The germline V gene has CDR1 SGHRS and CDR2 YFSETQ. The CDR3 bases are TGCGCCAGCAGCTTGACAGGGGGCAGCCAATACGAACCCCAGCATTTT. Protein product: CASSLTGGSQYEPQHF.

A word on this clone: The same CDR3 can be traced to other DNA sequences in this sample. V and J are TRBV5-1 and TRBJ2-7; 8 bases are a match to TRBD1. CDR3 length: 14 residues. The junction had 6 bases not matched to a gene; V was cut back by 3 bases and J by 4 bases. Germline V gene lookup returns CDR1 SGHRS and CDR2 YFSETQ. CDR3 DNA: TGCGCCAGCAGCTCTGGGACAGGAAGTTACGAGCAGTACTTC. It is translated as CASSSGTGSYEQYF.

This chain's CDR3 is CASSLGNGVGYTF. In DNA form, the CDR3 reads TGTGCCAGCAGCTTAGGAAACGGGGTTGGCTACACCTTC. The rearrangement joins TRBV7-6 to TRBJ1-2; D unresolved. Germline V gene lookup returns CDR1 SGHVS and CDR2 FNYEAQ. The germline V and J ends were trimmed by 1 base and 7 bases, with 10 bases remaining between them. The CDR3 has 13 amino acids. Full variable domain (rest looked up from reference TRBV7-6 and TRBJ1-2): GAGVSQSPRYKVTKRGQDVALRCDPISGHVSLYWYRQALGQGPEFLTYFNYEAQQDKSGLPNDRFSAERPEGSISTLTIQRTEQRDSAMYRCASSLGNGVGYTFGSGTRLTVV.

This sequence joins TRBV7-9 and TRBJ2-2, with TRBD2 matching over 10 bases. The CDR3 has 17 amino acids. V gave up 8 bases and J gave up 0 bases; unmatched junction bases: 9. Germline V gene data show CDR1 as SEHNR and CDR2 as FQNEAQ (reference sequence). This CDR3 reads CASASGRMVTNTGELFF. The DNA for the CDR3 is TGTGCCAGCGCTAGCGGGAGAATGGTAACGAACACCGGGGAGCTGTTTTTT.